The 8 T cell receptor beta chains presented below share a single source sample, sequenced in a study of technical replicates of blood from a few donors. Assay used: immunoSEQ multiplex PCR; TCRdb lists only in-frame clones, some missing. The repertoire includes 45,000 to 60,000 clones, roughly 91% of them detected once, and approximately 4% sits in the top ten. The sequencing sample was made of PBMCs. These receptors originate from a human donor in good health. Some clones in this sample may be carry-over from other donors' samples.

The chain couples TRBV15 to TRBJ1-3, with 8 bases fitting TRBD1. J was trimmed by 4 bases and V by 0 bases; bases with no gene match: 11. The CDR3 runs to 18 residues. The germline CDR1 and CDR2 sequences are LNHNV and YYDKDF (reference sequence). The CDR3 spells CATSRDFGTGPSGNTIYF. The CDR3 DNA reads as TGTGCCACCAGCAGAGACTTCGGGACAGGACCTTCGGGAAACACCATATATTTT.

This sequence joins TRBV15 and TRBJ2-5; TRBD2 aligns across 8 bases. Germline loops: CDR1 LNHNV, CDR2 YYDKDF (reference sequence). V lost 3 bases and J lost 3; bases outside the gene matches: 3. The CDR3 consists of 14 residues. The CDR3 sequence is CATSRDSGKETQYF. The CDR3 DNA is TGTGCCACCAGCAGGGATAGCGGGAAAGAGACCCAGTACTTC.

This chain links TRBV9 with TRBJ2-5; tentative D call: TRBD1 (6 bases). With 7 bases removed from V and 0 bases from J, the gap between germline ends came to 13 bases. The CDR3 has 14 amino acids. The germline V gene encodes CDR1 SGDLS and CDR2 YYNGEE. This CDR3 is CASGQTDYQETQYF. CDR3 bases: TGTGCCAGCGGACAGACGGACTACCAAGAGACCCAGTACTTC. Supplemented by reference TRBV9 and TRBJ2-5, the full variable domain reads DSGVTQTPKHLITATGQRVTLRCSPRSGDLSVYWYQQSLDQGLQFLIQYYNGEERAKGNILERFSAQQFPDLHSELNLSSLELGDSALYFCASGQTDYQETQYFGPGTRLLVL.

This clone was seen only a few times. The rearrangement links TRBV18 to TRBJ2-7, with D maybe TRBD1 (5 bases). CDR3 length: 16 amino acids. V lost 1 base to trimming and J lost 6 bases, with 19 bases between them. In germline, CDR1 is KGHSH, CDR2 LQKENI. The CDR3 protein is CASSPRAGVRVFEQYF. For the CDR3, the DNA is TGTGCCAGCTCACCACGAGCTGGGGTCAGGGTTTTCGAGCAGTACTTC.

V usage is TRBV19 and J usage is TRBJ2-6, with D possibly TRBD1 on 5 matching bases. CDR1 is LNHDA and CDR2 is SQIVND in the germline V gene (reference sequence). The CDR3 spans 14 residues. The V gene lost 7 bases and the J gene lost 3 bases, with 10 bases spanning the gap. In DNA, the CDR3 is TGTGCCAGTAAGGGGATTGGTGGGGCCAACGTCCTGACTTTC. Its translation is CASKGIGGANVLTF.

The chain has TRBV27 and TRBJ2-7; D possibly corresponds to TRBD1 (6 bases). CDR3 length: 12 amino acids. V lost 5 bases, J lost 5 bases, and 10 bases lay in between. Germline CDR1 MNHEY, CDR2 SMNVEV (reference sequence). DNA of the CDR3: TGTGCCAGCAGTCCGACAGGCCACGAGCAGTACTTC. It is translated as CASSPTGHEQYF.

The chain combines TRBV19 with TRBJ1-2; 7 positions match TRBD1. Germline CDR1 LNHDA, CDR2 SQIVND (reference sequence). V lost 4 bases to trimming and J lost 4 bases; unmatched junction nucleotides: 9. CDR3 length: 15 amino acids. In nucleotides, the CDR3 is TGTGCCAGTAGTACCTGGACAGGTTACGTCTATGGCTACACCTTC. This gives the protein CASSTWTGYVYGYTF. The variable domain in full, completed from reference TRBV19 and TRBJ1-2, reads DGGITQSPKYLFRKEGQNVTLSCEQNLNHDAMYWYRQDPGQGLRLIYYSQIVNDFQKGDIAEGYSVSREKKESFPLTVTSAQKNPTAFYLCASSTWTGYVYGYTFGSGTRLTVV.

The chain couples TRBV4-3 to TRBJ2-7; tentative D call: TRBD2 (5 bases). V dropped 0 bases and J dropped 6 bases, with 12 bases sitting between them. The CDR3 loop spans 14 amino acids. Per germline, CDR1 LGHNA and CDR2 YSLEER. In DNA, the CDR3 is TGCGCCAGCAGCCAAGAGGGCGGAGGAGGCGAGCAGTACTTC. Translation gives CASSQEGGGGEQYF.